The clone carrying this TCR beta chain was seen a handful of times. Trimming shortened V by 2 bases and J by 5 bases, and 16 bases separated the two germline ends. Germline V gene lookup returns CDR1 MNHEY and CDR2 SVGEGT. CDR3 length equals 16 residues. This entry comes from a study of T cells after yellow fever vaccination. TCRdb recomputed calls from the 5' RACE reads with MiXCR, one row per CDR3 protein. Of around 340,000 distinct CDR3 sequences listed, roughly an eighth are singletons. The J gene is TRBJ1-5, the V gene TRBV6-2 or TRBV6-3; the D gene is possibly TRBD1 (6 bases). Source: CD4+ T cells sorted from PBMCs, taken 15 days after the yellow fever booster vaccination. The TCR comes from a young man who received the YFV17D yellow fever vaccine. The CDR3 is CASSYGQGRLDQPQHF. CDR3 in DNA: TGTGCCAGCAGTTACGGGCAGGGGAGGTTGGATCAGCCCCAGCATTTT.